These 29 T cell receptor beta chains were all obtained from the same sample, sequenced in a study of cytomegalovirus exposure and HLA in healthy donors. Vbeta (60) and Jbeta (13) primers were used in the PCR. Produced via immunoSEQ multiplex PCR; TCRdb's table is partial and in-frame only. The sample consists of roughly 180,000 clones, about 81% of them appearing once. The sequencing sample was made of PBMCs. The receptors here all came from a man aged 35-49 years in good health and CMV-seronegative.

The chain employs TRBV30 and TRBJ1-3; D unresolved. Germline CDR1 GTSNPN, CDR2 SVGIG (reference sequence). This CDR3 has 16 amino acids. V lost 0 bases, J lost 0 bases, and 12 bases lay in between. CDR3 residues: CAWSVLWSLSGNTIYF. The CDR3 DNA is TGTGCCTGGAGTGTATTATGGAGTCTCTCTGGAAACACCATATATTTT.

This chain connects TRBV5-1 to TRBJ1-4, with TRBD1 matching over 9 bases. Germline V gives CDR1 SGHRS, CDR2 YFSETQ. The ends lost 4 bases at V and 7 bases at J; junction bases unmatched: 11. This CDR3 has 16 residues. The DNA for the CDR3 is TGCGCCAGCAGCCCCTCCCAGACAGGGGGATTTGAAAAACTGTTTTTT. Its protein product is CASSPSQTGGFEKLFF. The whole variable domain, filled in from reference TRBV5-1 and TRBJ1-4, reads KAGVTQTPRYLIKTRGQQVTLSCSPISGHRSVSWYQQTPGQGLQFLFEYFSETQRNKGNFPGRFSGRQFSNSRSEMNVSTLELGDSALYLCASSPSQTGGFEKLFFGSGTQLSVL.

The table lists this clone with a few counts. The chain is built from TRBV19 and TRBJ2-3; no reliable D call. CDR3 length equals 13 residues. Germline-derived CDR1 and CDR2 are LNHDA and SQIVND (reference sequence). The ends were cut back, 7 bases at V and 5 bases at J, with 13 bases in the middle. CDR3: CASIEPGEDTQYF. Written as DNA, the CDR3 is TGTGCCAGTATTGAGCCCGGAGAAGATACGCAGTATTTT. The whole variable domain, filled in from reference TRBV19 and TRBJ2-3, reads DGGITQSPKYLFRKEGQNVTLSCEQNLNHDAMYWYRQDPGQGLRLIYYSQIVNDFQKGDIAEGYSVSREKKESFPLTVTSAQKNPTAFYLCASIEPGEDTQYFGPGTRLTVL.

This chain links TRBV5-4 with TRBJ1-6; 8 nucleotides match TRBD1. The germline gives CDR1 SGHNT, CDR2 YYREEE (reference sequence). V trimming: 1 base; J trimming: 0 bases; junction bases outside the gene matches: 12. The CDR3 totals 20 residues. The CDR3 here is CASSLSGGSGKGSYNSPLHF. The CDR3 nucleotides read TGTGCCAGCAGCTTGTCAGGGGGCAGTGGAAAAGGCTCCTATAATTCACCCCTCCACTTT.

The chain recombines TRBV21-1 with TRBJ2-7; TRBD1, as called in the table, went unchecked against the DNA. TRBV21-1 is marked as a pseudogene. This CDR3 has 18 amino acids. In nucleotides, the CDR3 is TGTGCCAGCAGCAAGCTCCTTCACCAGGGGCCCCACTCCTACGAGCAGTACTTC. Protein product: CASSKLLHQGPHSYEQYF.

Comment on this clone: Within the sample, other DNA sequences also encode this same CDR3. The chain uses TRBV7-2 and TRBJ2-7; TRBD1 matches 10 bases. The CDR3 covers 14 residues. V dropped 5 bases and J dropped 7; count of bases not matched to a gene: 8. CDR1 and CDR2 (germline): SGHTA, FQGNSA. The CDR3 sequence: CASSPRQGAYEQYF. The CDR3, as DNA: TGTGCCAGCAGCCCCCGACAGGGGGCGTATGAGCAGTACTTC.

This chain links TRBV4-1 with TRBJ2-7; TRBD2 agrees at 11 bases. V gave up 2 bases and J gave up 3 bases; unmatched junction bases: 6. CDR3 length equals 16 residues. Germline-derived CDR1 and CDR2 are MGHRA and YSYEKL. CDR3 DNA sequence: TGCGCCAGCAGCCAAAAAGTCCTAGCGGGAGGCTACGAGCAGTACTTC. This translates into CASSQKVLAGGYEQYF.

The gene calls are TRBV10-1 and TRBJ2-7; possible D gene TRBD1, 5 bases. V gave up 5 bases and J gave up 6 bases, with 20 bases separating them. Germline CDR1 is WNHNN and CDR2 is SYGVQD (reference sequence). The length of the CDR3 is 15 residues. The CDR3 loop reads CASSLRDSVWGEQYF. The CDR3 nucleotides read TGCGCCAGCAGTTTGCGCGACAGCGTGTGGGGCGAGCAGTACTTC.

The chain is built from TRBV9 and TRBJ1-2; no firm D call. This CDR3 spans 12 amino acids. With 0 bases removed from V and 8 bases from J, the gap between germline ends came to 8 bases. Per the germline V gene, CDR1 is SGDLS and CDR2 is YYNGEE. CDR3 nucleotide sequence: TGTGCCAGCAGCGTAGGGCTGGAGGGCTACACCTTC. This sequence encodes CASSVGLEGYTF.

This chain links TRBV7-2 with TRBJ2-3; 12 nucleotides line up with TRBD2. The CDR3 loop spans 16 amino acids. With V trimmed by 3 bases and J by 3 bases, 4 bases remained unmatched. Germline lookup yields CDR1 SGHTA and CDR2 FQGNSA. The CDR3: CASSFTTSGGTDTQYF. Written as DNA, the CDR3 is TGTGCCAGCAGCTTCACCACTAGCGGGGGGACAGATACGCAGTATTTT.

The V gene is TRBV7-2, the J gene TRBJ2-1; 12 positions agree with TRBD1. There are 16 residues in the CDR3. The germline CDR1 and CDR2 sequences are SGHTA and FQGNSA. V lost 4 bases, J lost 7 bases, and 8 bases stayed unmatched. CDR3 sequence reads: CASSYLGQGARNEQFF. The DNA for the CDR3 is TGTGCCAGCAGCTACCTGGGACAGGGGGCCCGGAATGAGCAGTTCTTC. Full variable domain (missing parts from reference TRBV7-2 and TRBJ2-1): GAGVSQSPSNKVTEKGKDVELRCDPISGHTALYWYRQSLGQGLEFLIYFQGNSAPDKSGLPSDRFSAERTGGSVSTLTIQRTQQEDSAVYLCASSYLGQGARNEQFFGPGTRLTVL.

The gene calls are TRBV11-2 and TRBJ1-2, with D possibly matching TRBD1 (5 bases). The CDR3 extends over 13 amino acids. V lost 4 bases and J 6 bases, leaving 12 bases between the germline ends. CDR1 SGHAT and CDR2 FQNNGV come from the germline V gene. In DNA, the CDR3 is TGTGCCAGCAGCTGGGAGGGGCGCGATGGCTACACCTTC. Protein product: CASSWEGRDGYTF.

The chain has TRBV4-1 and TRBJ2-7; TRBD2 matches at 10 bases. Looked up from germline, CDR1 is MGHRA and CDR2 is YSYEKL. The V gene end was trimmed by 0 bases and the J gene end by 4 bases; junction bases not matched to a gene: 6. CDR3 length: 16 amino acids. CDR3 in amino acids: CASSQEVGLAVYEQYF. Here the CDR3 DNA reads TGCGCCAGCAGCCAAGAGGTAGGACTAGCGGTATACGAGCAGTACTTC.

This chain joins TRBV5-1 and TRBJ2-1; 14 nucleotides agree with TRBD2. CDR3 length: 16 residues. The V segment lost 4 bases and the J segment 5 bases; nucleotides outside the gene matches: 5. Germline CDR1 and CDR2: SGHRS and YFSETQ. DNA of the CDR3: TGCGCCAGCAGCCCCCGACTAGCGGGAGGGAACAATGAGCAGTTCTTC. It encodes CASSPRLAGGNNEQFF.

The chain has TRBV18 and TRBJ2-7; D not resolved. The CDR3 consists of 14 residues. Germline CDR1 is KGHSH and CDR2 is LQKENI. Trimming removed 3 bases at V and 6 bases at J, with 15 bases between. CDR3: CASSPPPGGVEQYF. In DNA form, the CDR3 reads TGTGCCAGCTCACCCCCCCCCGGCGGCGTCGAGCAGTACTTC.

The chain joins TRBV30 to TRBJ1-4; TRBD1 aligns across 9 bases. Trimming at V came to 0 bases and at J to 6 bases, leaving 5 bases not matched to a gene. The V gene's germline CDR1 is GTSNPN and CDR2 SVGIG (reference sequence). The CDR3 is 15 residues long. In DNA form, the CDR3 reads TGTGCCTGGAGTGTTCGGACAGGGGCTTATGAAAAACTGTTTTTT. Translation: CAWSVRTGAYEKLFF.

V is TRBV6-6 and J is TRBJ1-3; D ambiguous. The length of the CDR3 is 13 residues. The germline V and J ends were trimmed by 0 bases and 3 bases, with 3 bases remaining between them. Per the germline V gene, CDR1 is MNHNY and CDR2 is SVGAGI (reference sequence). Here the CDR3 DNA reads TGTGCCAGCAGTTACTCCAGTGGAAACACCATATATTTT. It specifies CASSYSSGNTIYF.

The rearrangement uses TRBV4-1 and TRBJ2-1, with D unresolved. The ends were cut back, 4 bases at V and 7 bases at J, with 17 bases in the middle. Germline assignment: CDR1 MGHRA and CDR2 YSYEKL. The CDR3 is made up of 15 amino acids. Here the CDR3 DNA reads TGCGCCAGCAGCCGACAATATGTGTGGTCAAATGAGCAGTTCTTC. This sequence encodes CASSRQYVWSNEQFF.

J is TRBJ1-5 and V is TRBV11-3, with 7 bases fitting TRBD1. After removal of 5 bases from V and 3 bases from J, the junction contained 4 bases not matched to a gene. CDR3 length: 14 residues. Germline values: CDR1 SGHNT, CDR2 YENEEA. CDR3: CASSPGTVNQPQHF. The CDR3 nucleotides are TGTGCCAGCAGCCCCGGGACAGTCAATCAGCCCCAGCATTTT.

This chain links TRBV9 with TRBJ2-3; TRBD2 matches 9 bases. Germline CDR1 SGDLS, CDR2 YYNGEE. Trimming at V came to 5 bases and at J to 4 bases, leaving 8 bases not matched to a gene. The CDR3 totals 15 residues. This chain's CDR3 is CASRKGSGSSDTQYF. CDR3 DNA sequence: TGTGCCAGCAGAAAGGGTAGCGGGAGTTCAGATACGCAGTATTTT.

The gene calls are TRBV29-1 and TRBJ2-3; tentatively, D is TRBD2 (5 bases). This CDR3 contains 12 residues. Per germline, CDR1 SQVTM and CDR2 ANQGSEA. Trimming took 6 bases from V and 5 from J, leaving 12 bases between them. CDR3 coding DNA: TGCAGCGTCGAGGACTTCCGAGATACGCAGTATTTT. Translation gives CSVEDFRDTQYF.

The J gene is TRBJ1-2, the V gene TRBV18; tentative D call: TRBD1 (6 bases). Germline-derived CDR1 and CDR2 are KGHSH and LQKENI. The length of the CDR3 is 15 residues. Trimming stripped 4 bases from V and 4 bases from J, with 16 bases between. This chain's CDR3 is CASSRDTRAPYGYTF. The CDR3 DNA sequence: TGTGCCAGCTCACGGGACACACGAGCCCCCTATGGCTACACCTTC.

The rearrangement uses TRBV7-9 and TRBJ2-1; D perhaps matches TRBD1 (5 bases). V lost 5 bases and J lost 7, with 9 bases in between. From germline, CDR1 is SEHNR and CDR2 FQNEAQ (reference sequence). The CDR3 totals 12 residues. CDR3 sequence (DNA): TGTGCCAGCAGCGTCAGGGTGAATGAGCAGTTCTTC. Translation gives CASSVRVNEQFF.

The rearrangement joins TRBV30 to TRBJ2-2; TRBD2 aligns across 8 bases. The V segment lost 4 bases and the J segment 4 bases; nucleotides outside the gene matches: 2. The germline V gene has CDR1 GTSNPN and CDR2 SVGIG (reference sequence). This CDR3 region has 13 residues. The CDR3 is CAWTGGGTGELFF. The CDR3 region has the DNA TGTGCCTGGACCGGGGGGGGCACCGGGGAGCTGTTTTTT.

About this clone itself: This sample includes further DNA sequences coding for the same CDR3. The CDR3 protein is CASSLSRGPGELFF. The CDR3, as DNA: TGTGCCAGCAGTTTATCGAGGGGGCCCGGGGAGCTGTTTTTT. J is TRBJ2-2 and V is TRBV27; 7 bases agree with TRBD1. CDR1 and CDR2 (germline): MNHEY, SMNVEV (reference sequence). The CDR3 is 14 amino acids. Germline trimming cut 0 bases from V and 6 bases from J; bases unmatched to any gene: 1.

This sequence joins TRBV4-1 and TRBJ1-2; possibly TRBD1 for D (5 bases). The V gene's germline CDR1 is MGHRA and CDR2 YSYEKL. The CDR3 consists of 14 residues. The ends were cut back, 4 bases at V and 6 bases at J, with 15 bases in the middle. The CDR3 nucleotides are TGCGCCAGCAGCCCAGGACAAGAACGAGATGGCTACACCTTC. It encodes CASSPGQERDGYTF.

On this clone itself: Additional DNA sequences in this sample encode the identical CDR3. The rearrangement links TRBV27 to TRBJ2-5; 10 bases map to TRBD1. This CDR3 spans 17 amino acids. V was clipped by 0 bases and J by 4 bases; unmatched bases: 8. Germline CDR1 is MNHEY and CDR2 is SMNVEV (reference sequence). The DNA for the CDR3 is TGTGCCAGCAGTTTATCCCCAGACAGGGGGCGGTTAGAGACCCAGTACTTC. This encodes CASSLSPDRGRLETQYF.

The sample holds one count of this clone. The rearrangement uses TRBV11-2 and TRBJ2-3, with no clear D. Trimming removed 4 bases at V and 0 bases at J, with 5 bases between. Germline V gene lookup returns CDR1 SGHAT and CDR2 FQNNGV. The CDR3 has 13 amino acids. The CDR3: CASSSLSTDTQYF. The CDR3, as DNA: TGTGCCAGCAGCTCCCTTAGCACAGATACGCAGTATTTT. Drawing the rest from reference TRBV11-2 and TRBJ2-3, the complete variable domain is EAGVAQSPRYKIIEKRQSVAFWCNPISGHATLYWYQQILGQGPKLLIQFQNNGVVDDSQLPKDRFSAERLKGVDSTLKIQPAKLEDSAVYLCASSSLSTDTQYFGPGTRLTVL.

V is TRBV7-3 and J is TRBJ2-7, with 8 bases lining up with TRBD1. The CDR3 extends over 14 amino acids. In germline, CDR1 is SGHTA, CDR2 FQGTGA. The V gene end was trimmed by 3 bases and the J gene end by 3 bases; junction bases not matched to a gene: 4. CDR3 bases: TGTGCCAGCAGCTTGGGGACAGGATACTACGAGCAGTACTTC. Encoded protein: CASSLGTGYYEQYF.